The 11 T cell receptor beta chains listed next were all sequenced from one sample in a study of regulatory T cells in long-lasting Graves disease. This sample's time point: newly diagnosed GD, antithyroid drugs for less than 3 months. From RNA extracted from PBMCs, the TCR library was made. Arm-PCR of CDR3 regions and iRepertoire HTBI primers were the basis on which TCR beta libraries were built. TCRdb ran MiXCR on the multiplex PCR reads and lists one entry per CDR3 protein. The sample holds 400,000 to 550,000 distinct CDR3 sequences, about a sixth seen once. This sample also appeared in a second study, on T cells in Graves' hyperthyroidism and ophthalmopathy.

Specimen: peripheral blood mononuclear cells (PBMCs), collected at new diagnosis, from a patient treated with antithyroid drugs. These TCRs come from a woman between 25 and 40 years old with Graves disease.

This clonotype occurred a few times. The V gene is TRBV10-3, the J gene TRBJ1-1; maybe TRBD1 (6 bases). The V and J ends lost 11 bases and 0 bases respectively, with 22 bases between them. The CDR3 length is 16 residues. Germline V gene sequence: CDR1 ENHRY, CDR2 SYGVKD. CDR3 protein: CAAFTGLVGVNTEAFF. The DNA for the CDR3 is TGTGCCGCTTTTACAGGGCTCGTGGGGGTGAACACTGAAGCTTTCTTT.

This clonotype was picked up a small number of times. The junction does not match germline at one end; this may be a read error. The chain carries TRBV27 and TRBJ2-3; D could derive from TRBD1 or TRBD2 (5 bases each). Germline CDR1 MNHEY, CDR2 SMNVEV (reference sequence). The CDR3 spans 19 residues. The DNA of the CDR3 is TGTGGCAGCAGTTTATCGAGGACTCTCCGACAGTACCCCCCAGATACGCAGTATTTT. Amino acid sequence: CGSSLSRTLRQYPPDTQYF.

The chain couples TRBV6-2 or TRBV6-3 to TRBJ2-6; D might be TRBD1 or TRBD2, each matching 6 bases. The CDR3 has 16 residues. Germline lookup yields CDR1 MNHEY and CDR2 SVGEGT. V was cut by 5 bases and J by 2 bases, with 13 bases left in between. The CDR3 loop reads CASSMWGATGANVLTF. CDR3 sequence (DNA): TGTGCCAGCAGTATGTGGGGGGCGACTGGGGCCAACGTCCTGACTTTC.

This clonotype was observed once. The chain carries TRBV2 and TRBJ2-5; unclear D gene. The CDR3 has 12 residues. Germline V gene data show CDR1 as SNHLY and CDR2 as FYNNEI. V was cut by 4 bases and J by 4 bases, with 7 bases left in between. In DNA form, the CDR3 reads TGTGCCAGCAGTGGGTATCGAGAGACCCAGTACTTC. It translates to CASSGYRETQYF.

The V gene is TRBV5-4, the J gene TRBJ1-3; D is unresolved. Germline values: CDR1 SGHNT, CDR2 YYREEE (reference sequence). V gave up 5 bases and J gave up 4 bases, with 16 bases separating them. The CDR3 spans 15 residues. CDR3 sequence reads: CASRDDGSQGNTIYF. The CDR3 DNA is TGTGCCAGCAGAGATGACGGGAGCCAAGGAAACACCATATATTTT.

The sample holds many counts of this clonotype. J is TRBJ2-4 and V is TRBV28; TRBD1 aligns across 9 bases. Gene TRBJ2-5 matches the end of the DNA better, so the J call may be wrong. This CDR3 contains 16 residues. Germline CDR1 MDHEN, CDR2 SYDVKM. The CDR3 sequence is CASRLFGQGTSKTQYF. CDR3 nucleotides: TGTGCCAGTCGTCTCTTCGGACAGGGGACCTCAAAGACCCAGTACTTC.

This clonotype came up once. This could be a read error, since a much larger clone is one nucleotide away. This rearrangement joins TRBV4-1 to TRBJ1-5; possible D gene TRBD1, 6 bases. The CDR3 consists of 16 residues. Germline values: CDR1 MGHRA, CDR2 YSYEKL. The DNA for the CDR3 is TGCGCCAGCAGCCAAGTAGGGGAAGGGGGTAATCAGCTCCAGCATTTT. This sequence encodes CASSQVGEGGNQLQHF.

There are a few counts of this clonotype. The rearrangement joins TRBV19 to TRBJ1-1, with a possible D match to TRBD1 (6 bases). From germline, CDR1 is LNHDA and CDR2 SQIVND (reference sequence). Trimming took 6 bases from V and 1 from J, leaving 12 bases between them. The CDR3 spans 14 residues. CDR3 nucleotides: TGTGCCAGTAGCCACGGACAGAGGAACACTGAAGCTTTCTTT. As protein: CASSHGQRNTEAFF.

This clonotype was observed many times. The chain carries TRBV20-1 and TRBJ1-2, with D maybe TRBD1 (5 bases). V was shortened by 6 bases and J by 6 bases, with 20 bases between the two germline ends. CDR1 is DFQATT, CDR2 SNEGSKA, per germline (reference sequence). The CDR3 runs to 14 residues. This CDR3 reads CSAIRVSRGDGYTF. In DNA, the CDR3 is TGCAGTGCCATCAGGGTCTCTCGGGGGGATGGCTACACCTTC.

Comment on this clonotype: At one of its ends the junction is not consistent with the germline gene, which may arise from a read error. The V call is TRBV5-1, the J call TRBJ1-2; 7 positions agree with TRBD1. Germline V CDR1 and CDR2: SGHRS, YFSETQ. CDR3 length equals 13 residues. The CDR3 here is CASRIQGRYGCTF. CDR3 DNA sequence: TGCGCCAGCAGAATACAGGGGAGGTATGGCTGCACCTTC.

Details on this clonotype: A much larger clone lies a single base off, so this may be a read error. Since the CDR3 does not end with the conserved phenylalanine or tryptophan, this likely comes from a read error. The chain has TRBV28 and TRBJ1-2, with TRBD1 identical over 10 bases. Germline CDR1 is MDHEN and CDR2 is SYDVKM. Trimming cost V 6 bases and J 6 bases; bases outside gene matches: 7. The CDR3 is made up of 14 amino acids. CDR3: CASSSGQGDNGYTS. In nucleotides, the CDR3 is TGTGCCAGCAGCTCCGGACAGGGGGACAATGGCTACACCTCC.